There are many counts of the clone carrying this TCR beta chain. Amplified TCR beta CDR3 regions derived from RNA transcripts. The primer set for the first-round RT-PCR of the TCR CDR3 was HTBI. TCRdb reprocessed the multiplex PCR reads with MiXCR, giving one entry per CDR3 protein. The sample has hundreds of thousands of distinct CDR3 sequences; 13% to 15% are singletons. A NOSPECS grade of at least 4, a Clinical Activity Score of at least 3 and duration under 3 months were recorded in ophthalmopathy patients. Investigators excluded patients with uncontrolled infection, other autoimmune disease, pregnancy or lactation. Based on clinical symptoms, serum thyroxine and TRAb, thyroid ultrasound and orbital computed tomography, diagnoses were reached. From germline, CDR1 is MDHEN and CDR2 SYDVKM. CDR3 size: 16 residues. Trimming took 4 bases from V and 3 from J; bases not matched to a gene: 8. The data belong to a study of T cells in Graves' hyperthyroidism and ophthalmopathy. Overall study: Peripheral blood draws took place at initial diagnosis, ahead of any treatment.

The sequenced material came from blood. The gene calls are TRBV28 and TRBJ1-5, with 8 bases lining up with TRBD1. The sequence came from a woman between 45 and 65 years old with Graves' ophthalmopathy. CDR3 bases: TGTGCCAGCAGTTATATTGGGACAGGAGACAATCAGCCCCAGCATTTT. It codes for CASSYIGTGDNQPQHF.